A selection of T cell receptor beta chains follows, all from one sample in a study of T cell responses to AZD1222 COVID-19 vaccine. Sequenced by immunoSEQ multiplex PCR; TCRdb stores in-frame clones only, minus some. The repertoire has around 64,000 clones, under 90% of them found once; the top ten carry 5% to 6.5%. This material consisted of peripheral blood, taken 28 days after the second AZD1222 dose. These receptors were collected from an adult who received the AZD1222 COVID-19 vaccine. Both conserved end residues are part of each CDR3. The D gene is left open where the match is weak. Clone size, where shown, is once, few, many, or a class for clones that have expanded.

CDR3,DNA,size,D,V,J
CASSPSDSLYEQYF,TGTGCCAGCTCACCTTCCGACAGTCTCTACGAGCAGTACTTC,NA,NA,TRBV18,TRBJ2-7
CASSLLQGIGSPLHF,TGTGCCAGCAGCCTACTACAGGGGATCGGTTCACCCCTCCACTTT,NA,TRBD1,TRBV5-6,TRBJ1-6
CASSFSALLGYEQYF,TGTGCCAGCAGTTTCTCGGCTCTTTTGGGCTACGAGCAGTACTTC,NA,NA,TRBV28,TRBJ2-7
CASSLEGQIDNEKLFF,TGCGCCAGCAGCCTGGAGGGACAGATTGATAATGAAAAACTGTTTTTT,once,TRBD1,TRBV5-1,TRBJ1-4
CASTESRGNGEQYF,TGTGCCAGCACCGAGTCTCGCGGCAACGGCGAGCAGTACTTC,NA,NA,TRBV2,TRBJ2-7
CASSRDLPSNQPQHF,TGTGCCAGCAGTAGGGACTTGCCTAGCAATCAGCCCCAGCATTTT,NA,NA,TRBV2,TRBJ1-5
CASSFPENTEAFF,TGTGCCAGCAGTTTTCCGGAGAACACTGAAGCTTTCTTT,NA,NA,TRBV12-3/TRBV12-4,TRBJ1-1
CASSPYTGQGGSIQYF,TGTGCCAGCAGTCCCTACACGGGACAGGGGGGTAGCATTCAGTACTTC,NA,TRBD1,TRBV27,TRBJ2-4
CASSYSLSLGSQPQHF,TGTGCCAGCAGTTACTCCCTTTCCCTGGGGAGTCAGCCCCAGCATTTT,few,NA,TRBV6-6,TRBJ1-5
CSVDPGQGNYGYTF,TGCAGCGTTGATCCGGGACAGGGAAACTATGGCTACACCTTC,NA,TRBD1,TRBV29-1,TRBJ1-2
CASTTDKRATEAFF,TGTGCCAGTACCACGGATAAACGGGCCACTGAAGCTTTCTTT,NA,NA,TRBV19,TRBJ1-1
CASSLRGTGNQPQHF,TGTGCCAGCAGTTTAAGGGGCACAGGGAATCAGCCCCAGCATTTT,once,NA,TRBV27,TRBJ1-5
CASSSLGQAGETQYF,TGTGCCAGCAGCTCCTTGGGACAGGCAGGAGAGACCCAGTACTTC,NA,TRBD1,TRBV5-4,TRBJ2-5
CASSQDLEGFNEKLFF,TGTGCCAGCAGCCAAGATCTGGAAGGGTTTAATGAAAAACTGTTTTTT,NA,NA,TRBV4-2,TRBJ1-4
CASSENEQYF,TGTGCCAGCAGTGAAAACGAGCAGTACTTC,few,NA,TRBV2,TRBJ2-7
CASSYTNYGYTF,TGTGCCAGCAGTTACACTAACTATGGCTACACCTTC,NA,NA,TRBV12-3/TRBV12-4,TRBJ1-2
CASSALPSGARGPDYGYTF,TGTGCCAGCAGCGCCTTACCCTCCGGGGCAAGGGGGCCGGACTATGGCTACACCTTC,NA,TRBD1,TRBV13,TRBJ1-2
CATSDLGRGDRGSFATNEKLFF,TGTGCCACCAGTGATTTGGGGAGGGGGGACAGGGGATCCTTTGCAACTAATGAAAAACTGTTTTTT,NA,TRBD1,TRBV24-1,TRBJ1-4
CASSSRNSYLYEQYF,TGCGCCAGCAGTTCCAGGAATTCCTACCTATACGAGCAGTACTTC,NA,NA,TRBV5-1,TRBJ2-7
CASSFGLAGTFAGELFF,TGTGCCAGCAGCTTTGGACTAGCGGGGACGTTCGCCGGGGAGCTGTTTTTT,NA,TRBD2,TRBV9,TRBJ2-2
CASSYPLQGLNTEAFF,TGTGCCAGCAGTTACCCCTTACAGGGGCTGAACACTGAAGCTTTCTTT,NA,TRBD1,TRBV6-6,TRBJ1-1
CASSYIGDLTEEDF,TGTGCCAGCAGTTACATAGGGGACCTTACAGAGGAGGACTTC,once,NA,TRBV5-8,TRBJ1-2
CASSLTRRGPDVEWAQGGNQPQHF,TGTGCCAGCAGCTTAACCCGCCGCGGGCCGGATGTGGAATGGGCACAGGGTGGCAATCAGCCCCAGCATTTT,NA,NA,TRBV7-3,TRBJ1-5
CASSGVNSNQPQHF,TGTGCCAGCAGTGGAGTTAATAGCAATCAGCCCCAGCATTTT,NA,NA,TRBV6-2/TRBV6-3,TRBJ1-5
CASSRDRDSYNSPLHF,TGTGCCAGCAGCCGCGACAGGGATTCCTATAATTCACCCCTCCACTTT,NA,TRBD1,TRBV11-2,TRBJ1-6
CASSLVGGLKSYNSPLHF,TGTGCCAGCAGCTTAGTAGGCGGCTTGAAGTCCTATAATTCACCCCTCCACTTT,NA,NA,TRBV7-2,TRBJ1-6
CASSPTRASRGRLDTQYF,TGTGCCAGCAGCCCAACGAGGGCTTCCAGGGGGCGCTTAGATACGCAGTATTTT,NA,TRBD1,TRBV7-8,TRBJ2-3
CASSYRGIGGTDTQYF,TGTGCCAGCAGCTACCGGGGGATAGGGGGAACAGATACGCAGTATTTT,NA,NA,TRBV4-2,TRBJ2-3
CASSRQGYGYTF,TGTGCCAGCTCACGGCAGGGTTATGGCTACACCTTC,NA,NA,TRBV18,TRBJ1-2
CASSLAGSRANYGYTF,TGTGCCAGCAGCTTAGCCGGCTCCCGCGCTAACTATGGCTACACCTTC,once,NA,TRBV7-9,TRBJ1-2
CASSQDVKGGHGELFF,TGCGCCAGCAGCCAAGATGTAAAGGGTGGTCACGGGGAGCTGTTTTTT,NA,NA,TRBV4-3,TRBJ2-2
CASSLTPGTSTDTQYF,TGTGCCAGCAGTTTAACCCCCGGGACTAGCACAGATACGCAGTATTTT,NA,NA,TRBV27,TRBJ2-3
CASSLVASGGAVDEQFF,TGTGCCAGCAGCTTAGTGGCTAGCGGGGGGGCGGTCGATGAGCAGTTCTTC,NA,TRBD2,TRBV7-2,TRBJ2-1
CASSFSAGTEAFF,TGTGCCAGCAGCTTTTCCGCTGGTACTGAAGCTTTCTTT,NA,NA,TRBV11-3,TRBJ1-1
CASMGSTLREAFF,TGTGCCAGCATGGGCTCCACCCTCCGTGAAGCTTTCTTT,NA,NA,TRBV7-9,TRBJ1-1
CSALGTGWAGELFF,TGCAGCGCTCTCGGGACAGGGTGGGCCGGGGAGCTGTTTTTT,NA,TRBD1,TRBV29-1,TRBJ2-2
CASSIADTEAFF,TGTGCCAGTAGCATAGCGGACACTGAAGCTTTCTTT,NA,NA,TRBV19,TRBJ1-1
CASSGTGGTYGYTF,TGTGCCAGCAGCGGGACAGGGGGAACCTATGGCTACACCTTC,few,TRBD1,TRBV2,TRBJ1-2
CAISESSGVYEQYF,TGTGCCATCAGTGAGTCGTCAGGGGTCTACGAGCAGTACTTC,NA,NA,TRBV10-3,TRBJ2-7
CASRLSGTSNQPQHF,TGTGCCAGTAGGCTAAGCGGGACCTCGAATCAGCCCCAGCATTTT,NA,NA,TRBV19,TRBJ1-5
CASSEADRGDEKLFF,TGTGCCAGCAGTGAAGCCGACAGGGGAGATGAAAAACTGTTTTTT,NA,TRBD1,TRBV2,TRBJ1-4
CASSSIVGGVNEQFF,TGTGCCAGCAGTTCCATCGTGGGGGGAGTCAATGAGCAGTTCTTC,NA,NA,TRBV6-6,TRBJ2-1